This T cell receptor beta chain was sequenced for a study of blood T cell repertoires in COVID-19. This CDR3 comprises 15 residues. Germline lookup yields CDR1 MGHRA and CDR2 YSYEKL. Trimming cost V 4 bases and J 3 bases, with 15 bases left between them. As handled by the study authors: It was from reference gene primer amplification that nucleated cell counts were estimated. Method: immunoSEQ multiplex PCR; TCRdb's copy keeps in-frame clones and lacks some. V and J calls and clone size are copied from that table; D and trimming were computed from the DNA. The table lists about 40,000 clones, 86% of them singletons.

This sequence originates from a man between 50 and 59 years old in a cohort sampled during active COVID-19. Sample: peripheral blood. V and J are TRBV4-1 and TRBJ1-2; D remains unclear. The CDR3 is CASSLTTGSYYGYTF. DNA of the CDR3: TGCGCCAGCAGCCTTACAACCGGGAGTTACTATGGCTACACCTTC.